This entry lists 21 T cell receptor beta chains sequenced from one sample in a study of cytomegalovirus exposure and HLA in healthy donors. 60 Vbeta and 13 Jbeta primers were used in PCR. This table comes from immunoSEQ multiplex PCR, and its TCRdb copy is limited to in-frame clones, with some not included. The sample lists fewer than 140,000 clones, around 85% occurring once. The sequencing input was PBMCs. All receptors come from a man in his sixties in good health and CMV-seronegative.

The chain links TRBV27 to TRBJ1-2; 7 bases are a match to TRBD1. CDR1 is MNHEY, CDR2 SMNVEV, per germline (reference sequence). With V trimmed by 5 bases and J by 4 bases, 10 bases remained unmatched. CDR3 length equals 15 residues. The CDR3 coding sequence is TGTGCCAGCAGTCCCACCAGGACAGGCTCCTATGGCTACACCTTC. The encoded protein is CASSPTRTGSYGYTF.

This chain joins TRBV5-1 and TRBJ1-1, with D unresolved. The CDR3 consists of 15 residues. Trimming took off 3 bases at V and 1 base at J, with 13 bases between the two ends. Germline V gives CDR1 SGHRS, CDR2 YFSETQ. The CDR3 DNA reads TGCGCCAGCAGCTCGCCCGCCGAGGGGAACACTGAAGCTTTCTTT. Protein: CASSSPAEGNTEAFF.

V usage is TRBV5-1 and J usage is TRBJ2-5; possibly TRBD2 for D (7 bases). Germline CDR1 SGHRS, CDR2 YFSETQ. V was clipped by 0 bases and J by 5 bases, with 23 bases between them. The CDR3 totals 18 residues. CDR3 region: CASSLDLRGAWDRETQYF. The CDR3 nucleotides read TGCGCCAGCAGCTTGGATCTTCGGGGGGCATGGGATAGGGAGACCCAGTACTTC.

This chain joins TRBV4-2 and TRBJ1-4; TRBD1 matches at 11 bases. With 0 bases clipped from V and 1 base from J, the junction kept 4 bases outside the gene matches. CDR3 length: 18 residues. From germline, CDR1 is LGHNA and CDR2 YNFKEQ. CDR3 bases: TGTGCCAGCAGCCAAGAAGGGACAGGGGGTCTAACTAATGAAAAACTGTTTTTT. It encodes CASSQEGTGGLTNEKLFF.

The chain combines TRBV28 with TRBJ2-7; 8 bases are a match to TRBD1. Germline lookup yields CDR1 MDHEN and CDR2 SYDVKM. Trimming removed 5 bases from V and 2 bases from J; junction bases left unmatched: 2. The CDR3 is 13 amino acids. CDR3 coding DNA: TGTGCCAGCAGTCTACAGGGGGCCTACGAGCAGTACGTC. It codes for CASSLQGAYEQYV.

The chain recombines TRBV6-4 with TRBJ2-7; D gene unclear. CDR1 and CDR2 from the germline V gene are MRHNA and SNTAGT. Deletions cut 4 bases from V and 3 bases from J, with 7 bases between. The CDR3 sequence is 12 residues long. CDR3 DNA: TGTGCCAGCAGTGGTCCAGGCTACGAGCAGTACGTC. Translating it yields CASSGPGYEQYV.

CDR3 sequence: CASSLGEASNQPQHF. In DNA, the CDR3 is TGTGCCAGCAGCTTAGGCGAAGCTAGCAATCAGCCCCAGCATTTT. The genes are TRBV7-2 and TRBJ1-5; D gene uncertain. V was clipped by 1 base and J by 0 bases, with 7 bases between them. The CDR3 loop spans 15 amino acids. Germline values: CDR1 SGHTA, CDR2 FQGNSA.

This clone was seen a handful of times. This rearrangement joins TRBV25-1 to TRBJ2-2; 11 nucleotides align to TRBD2. After removal of 4 bases from V and 4 bases from J, the junction contained 5 bases not matched to a gene. Germline values: CDR1 MGHDK, CDR2 SYGVNS. The CDR3 is 16 residues long. The CDR3 is CASSVPGTSGTGELFF. CDR3 DNA sequence: TGTGCCAGCAGTGTCCCCGGGACTAGCGGCACCGGGGAGCTGTTTTTT.

This clone was recorded a few times. The rearrangement uses TRBV7-8 and TRBJ2-2; 9 bases match TRBD1. Germline V gene sequence: CDR1 SGHVS, CDR2 FQNEAQ. CDR3 size: 16 residues. Trimming at V came to 7 bases and at J to 6 bases, leaving 12 bases not matched to a gene. CDR3 DNA: TGTGCCAGCACCGGGACAGGGATGAATAGTCCCGGGGAGCTGTTTTTT. This translates into CASTGTGMNSPGELFF.

The genes are TRBV19 and TRBJ1-3, with 11 nucleotides matching TRBD1. This CDR3 spans 18 amino acids. The V gene end was trimmed by 3 bases and the J gene end by 1 base; junction bases not matched to a gene: 8. CDR1 LNHDA and CDR2 SQIVND come from the germline V gene (reference sequence). CDR3: CASSIPDRGRESGNTIYF. The CDR3 DNA is TGTGCCAGTAGTATCCCGGACAGGGGGCGCGAATCTGGAAACACCATATATTTT.

The chain is built from TRBV6-6 and TRBJ2-1; D may be TRBD2 (6 bases). From germline, CDR1 is MNHNY and CDR2 SVGAGI (reference sequence). The CDR3 runs 15 residues. V shed 0 bases and J shed 3 bases, with 9 bases lying between them. CDR3 bases: TGTGCCAGCAGTTACTCGGCGGGAAACTACAATGAGCAGTTCTTC. Amino acid sequence: CASSYSAGNYNEQFF.

V gene TRBV6-5 combines with J gene TRBJ2-3, with D perhaps TRBD1 (5 bases). The CDR3 length is 14 residues. Germline-derived CDR1 and CDR2 are MNHEY and SVGAGI. V gave up 0 bases and J gave up 5 bases, with 9 bases separating them. CDR3 coding DNA: TGTGCCAGCAGTTACTCAGGGGCTGGAGATACGCAGTATTTT. Residues: CASSYSGAGDTQYF.

The genes are TRBV2 and TRBJ2-2; 9 bases are a match to TRBD1. Germline V lookup: CDR1 SNHLY, CDR2 FYNNEI. V lost 5 bases, J lost 4 bases, and 5 bases stayed unmatched. The CDR3 totals 15 residues. The CDR3 coding sequence is TGTGCCAGCAGTTCCACAGGGGGCGGCACCGGGGAGCTGTTTTTT. It encodes CASSSTGGGTGELFF.

The chain couples TRBV1 to TRBJ2-1; TRBD1, the table's D call, was not compared with the DNA. TRBV1 is a pseudogene locus. CDR3 length: 15 residues. CDR3 in amino acids: CTSSSRGGPYNEQFF. The CDR3 region has the DNA TGCACCAGCAGCTCCCGAGGGGGCCCATACAATGAGCAGTTCTTC.

This clone was seen a handful of times. The rearrangement links TRBV2 to TRBJ1-3; maybe TRBD1 (5 bases). V lost 6 bases, J lost 6 bases, and 12 bases lay in between. Per germline, CDR1 SNHLY and CDR2 FYNNEI. The CDR3 is made up of 13 amino acids. The CDR3 sequence: CASSPDTKNTIYF. The DNA for the CDR3 is TGTGCCAGCAGCCCGGACACTAAAAACACCATATATTTT.

V gene TRBV5-4 combines with J gene TRBJ2-5; 11 nucleotides agree with TRBD2. Germline V gene data show CDR1 as SGHNT and CDR2 as YYREEE (reference sequence). The junction had 8 bases not matched to a gene; V was cut back by 5 bases and J by 8 bases. The CDR3 length is 14 residues. CDR3 amino acids: CASRPLAGGDTQYF. The CDR3 DNA is TGTGCCAGCAGACCGCTAGCGGGGGGTGATACCCAGTACTTC.

J is TRBJ2-7 and V is TRBV7-2; TRBD1 is a possible D gene (6 bases). CDR1 and CDR2 (germline): SGHTA, FQGNSA. V was pared by 5 bases and J by 5 bases, with 13 bases between. This CDR3 is built from 13 residues. CDR3 residues: CASSAQGRDEQYF. For the CDR3, the DNA is TGTGCCAGCAGCGCACAGGGTAGGGACGAGCAGTACTTC.

The genes are TRBV7-6 and TRBJ2-7; the match to TRBD1 covers 8 bases. Losses at the gene ends were 4 bases for V and 4 bases for J; bases not matched to a gene: 6. The V gene's germline CDR1 is SGHVS and CDR2 FNYEAQ. This CDR3 is 14 amino acids long. The CDR3 DNA is TGTGCCAGCAGCTCCCGGACAGGGTTGTACGAGCAGTACTTC. This encodes CASSSRTGLYEQYF. The complete variable domain, with remaining parts taken from reference TRBV7-6 and TRBJ2-7, reads GAGVSQSPRYKVTKRGQDVALRCDPISGHVSLYWYRQALGQGPEFLTYFNYEAQQDKSGLPNDRFSAERPEGSISTLTIQRTEQRDSAMYRCASSSRTGLYEQYFGPGTRLTVT.

V usage is TRBV4-2 and J usage is TRBJ2-3; 10 bases match TRBD2. CDR3 length: 18 amino acids. V dropped 4 bases and J dropped 2; count of bases not matched to a gene: 12. Germline V gene sequence: CDR1 LGHNA, CDR2 YNFKEQ. The CDR3 loop is CASSPRGVSGGATDTQYF. CDR3 coding DNA: TGTGCCAGCAGCCCCCGGGGAGTAAGCGGGGGGGCCACAGATACGCAGTATTTT.

This clone was detected only a few times. The rearrangement joins TRBV5-4 to TRBJ2-1; the D is unclear. From germline, CDR1 is SGHNT and CDR2 YYREEE (reference sequence). The CDR3 is 16 residues long. V gave up 2 bases and J gave up 0 bases, with 12 bases separating them. DNA for the CDR3: TGTGCCAGCAGCTTTGGCGGTCAAAGCTCCTACAATGAGCAGTTCTTC. It yields the protein CASSFGGQSSYNEQFF.

The table lists this clone with a few counts. Written as DNA, the CDR3 is TGCGCCAGCAGCTCCACAGGGTTAGGCAATCAGCCCCAGCATTTT. Translating gives CASSSTGLGNQPQHF. This chain links TRBV5-1 with TRBJ1-5, with D perhaps TRBD1 (6 bases). There are 15 residues in the CDR3. Per the germline V gene, CDR1 is SGHRS and CDR2 is YFSETQ. V was shortened by 3 bases and J by 2 bases, with 12 bases between the two germline ends. Full variable domain (outside the CDR3, taken from reference TRBV5-1 and TRBJ1-5): KAGVTQTPRYLIKTRGQQVTLSCSPISGHRSVSWYQQTPGQGLQFLFEYFSETQRNKGNFPGRFSGRQFSNSRSEMNVSTLELGDSALYLCASSSTGLGNQPQHFGDGTRLSIL.